Following are 7 T cell receptor beta chains from one sample sequenced in a study of spatial heterogeneity in lung cancer. Study findings and constraints: It was found that expanded intratumoral alpha and beta TCR counts tracked tumor mutation counts.

Their recognized antigens are unknown. TCRdb analysed the 5' RACE reads with MiXCR anew, one entry per CDR3 protein. Of under 14,000 distinct CDR3 sequences listed, approximately 8% are singletons. Indicated time point: sample taken at primary tumor resection. Sequencing was performed on lung tumor tissue, taken at surgery. These receptors came from a female donor with early-stage non-small cell lung cancer.

This sequence joins TRBV7-2 and TRBJ2-7, with TRBD2 matching over 9 bases. The trim removed 3 bases at V and 2 bases at J, leaving 5 bases unmatched. The CDR3 has 15 amino acids. Germline values: CDR1 SGHTA, CDR2 FQGNSA. The CDR3 DNA sequence: TGTGCCAGCAGCTTCGGCGGGGGGGCCGCCTACGAGCAGTACTTC. Translation: CASSFGGGAAYEQYF.

In this sample, this clonotype turned up many times. The genes are TRBV2 and TRBJ2-5; D perhaps matches TRBD2 (7 bases). Per the germline V gene, CDR1 is SNHLY and CDR2 is FYNNEI. The CDR3 length is 12 residues. Trimming left V 3 bases short and J 7 bases short, with 9 bases between. CDR3 nucleotide sequence: TGTGCCAGCAGTGATAGGGGGGGGACCCAGTACTTC. This sequence encodes CASSDRGGTQYF.

As regards this clonotype: A much larger clone is a single base away; this may be a read error. The chain couples TRBV20-1 to TRBJ2-3; TRBD2 matches at 10 bases. The V and J ends lost 5 bases and 6 bases, in that order; junction bases with no gene match: 8. CDR1 DFQATT and CDR2 SNEGSKA come from the germline V gene (reference sequence). There are 14 residues in the CDR3. DNA of the CDR3: TGCAGTGCTGGACAGCGGGGGGGTATGGATACGCAGTATTTT. As protein: CSAGQRGGMDTQYF.

This clonotype was seen repeatedly, ten times or more. The chain couples TRBV28 to TRBJ2-7; D is perhaps TRBD2 (6 bases). Germline V gives CDR1 MDHEN, CDR2 SYDVKM. The CDR3 is made up of 15 amino acids. The V end was cut by 6 bases, the J end by 3 bases, with 18 bases between. CDR3 residues: CASSLGGASRYEQYF. CDR3 sequence (DNA): TGTGCCAGCAGCCTTGGAGGGGCGAGCCGCTACGAGCAGTACTTC.

This clonotype is labeled medium-sized. The chain has TRBV7-2 and TRBJ2-2; 9 bases map to TRBD1. Germline V gene lookup returns CDR1 SGHTA and CDR2 FQGNSA. The CDR3 totals 14 residues. The V gene end was trimmed by 5 bases and the J gene end by 7 bases; junction bases not matched to a gene: 5. DNA of the CDR3: TGTGCCAGCAGCCCGGGACAGGGTTACGGGGAGCTGTTTTTT. It codes for CASSPGQGYGELFF.

This clonotype is classed as medium-sized (0.01 to 0.1%). This chain joins TRBV3-1 and TRBJ1-5; TRBD1 is a possible D gene (6 bases). CDR3 size: 15 residues. V lost 1 base to trimming and J lost 3 bases, with 10 bases between them. The germline V gene has CDR1 LGHDT and CDR2 YNNKEL (reference sequence). The CDR3 DNA sequence: TGTGCCAGCAGCCAAGTCCGGGACACCAATCAGCCCCAGCATTTT. Translation gives CASSQVRDTNQPQHF.

As to this clonotype: Being one base from a much bigger clone, this may be a read error. This rearrangement joins TRBV20-1 to TRBJ1-5; 8 bases match TRBD1. The germline V gene encodes CDR1 DFQATT and CDR2 SNEGSKA (reference sequence). CDR3 length: 14 residues. Germline trimming cut 6 bases from V and 3 bases from J; bases unmatched to any gene: 7. Here the CDR3 reads CSAIKTGANQPQHF. DNA for the CDR3: TGCAGTGCAATCAAGACAGGGGCCAATCAGCCCCAGCATTTT.